These 22 T cell receptor beta chains came from one sample sequenced in a study of T cell responses to AZD1222 COVID-19 vaccine. This table comes from immunoSEQ multiplex PCR, and its TCRdb copy is limited to in-frame clones, with some not included. Of 25,000 to 35,000 clones in the sample, roughly 93% are singletons; the top ten hold 8.1%. The sample consisted of peripheral blood, taken on day 0 of AZD1222 vaccination. The receptor source for this set is an adult in good health.

The chain uses TRBV5-1 and TRBJ2-3; 7 nucleotides agree with TRBD2. The length of the CDR3 is 16 residues. The V segment lost 2 bases and the J segment 0 bases; nucleotides outside the gene matches: 6. Germline CDR1 and CDR2: SGHRS and YFSETQ. This CDR3 reads CASSFGSGPSTDTQYF. Here the CDR3 DNA reads TGCGCCAGCAGCTTTGGTAGCGGGCCTAGCACAGATACGCAGTATTTT.

This clone occurred once. This chain joins TRBV6-5 and TRBJ2-5; D unresolved. This CDR3 contains 11 residues. V lost 7 bases and J lost 4, with 7 bases in between. Germline CDR1 reads MNHEY; CDR2 reads SVGAGI. In nucleotides, the CDR3 is TGTGCCAGCACTAAAGGAGAGACCCAGTACTTC. Translating gives CASTKGETQYF.

The chain's CDR3 is CASSLFSNTYEQYF. The CDR3 DNA follows: TGTGCCAGCAGTTTATTCAGTAACACCTACGAGCAGTACTTC. The chain employs TRBV28 and TRBJ2-7; D gene unclear. This CDR3 spans 14 amino acids. V was trimmed by 1 base and J by 2 bases, leaving 9 bases between them. Germline loops: CDR1 MDHEN, CDR2 SYDVKM.

The rearrangement links TRBV14 to TRBJ1-1; TRBD1 is a possible D gene (5 bases). The CDR3 consists of 15 residues. Germline V CDR1 and CDR2: SGHDN, FVKESK. V dropped 4 bases and J dropped 3 bases, with 15 bases sitting between them. CDR3 DNA sequence: TGTGCCAGCAGCCCCTGGGGGAGGGGAGACACTGAAGCTTTCTTT. Amino acids: CASSPWGRGDTEAFF.

The chain combines TRBV5-1 with TRBJ2-7; TRBD2 might be the D (6 bases). V was cut by 4 bases and J by 6 bases, with 17 bases left in between. The CDR3 has 14 residues. CDR1 and CDR2 from the germline V gene are SGHRS and YFSETQ. CDR3 sequence: CASSPGLTESEQYF. In DNA, the CDR3 is TGCGCCAGCAGCCCGGGACTCACTGAGTCCGAGCAGTACTTC.

The V call is TRBV18, the J call TRBJ2-7; possible D gene TRBD2, 5 bases. The germline V gene has CDR1 KGHSH and CDR2 LQKENI. The length of the CDR3 is 13 residues. Trimming took 3 bases from V and 1 from J, leaving 7 bases between them. This CDR3 reads CASSPGGSYEQYF. The DNA for the CDR3 is TGTGCCAGCTCACCTGGAGGATCCTACGAGCAGTACTTC.

This chain joins TRBV2 and TRBJ1-1; 8 nucleotides match TRBD1. Germline trimming cut 5 bases from V and 4 bases from J; bases unmatched to any gene: 3. The CDR3 covers 13 residues. In germline, CDR1 is SNHLY, CDR2 FYNNEI. Here the CDR3 reads CASSQGAITEAFF. In nucleotides, the CDR3 is TGTGCCAGCAGTCAGGGGGCGATCACTGAAGCTTTCTTT.

This clone has only one observation. J is TRBJ2-5 and V is TRBV5-1; the match to TRBD2 covers 8 bases. This CDR3 contains 14 residues. V shed 3 bases, J shed 3 bases, and the junction held 4 bases outside the gene matches. Germline V CDR1 and CDR2: SGHRS, YFSETQ. The CDR3 nucleotides read TGCGCCAGCAGCTCTCGGGGGGGCGAAGAGACCCAGTACTTC. Translated: CASSSRGGEETQYF.

The chain recombines TRBV11-1 with TRBJ1-1; 7 bases are a match to TRBD1. V shed 5 bases and J 8 bases; nucleotides not matched to a gene: 8. CDR1 is SGHAT and CDR2 is FQDESV in the germline V gene (reference sequence). This CDR3 comprises 13 residues. The CDR3 protein is CASSPGQYREAFF. The DNA of the CDR3 is TGTGCCAGCAGCCCGGGACAGTACAGAGAAGCTTTCTTT.

The chain links TRBV10-3 to TRBJ1-2; D ambiguous. The CDR3 is 14 residues long. V lost 0 bases and J 5 bases, leaving 10 bases between the germline ends. Germline assignment: CDR1 ENHRY and CDR2 SYGVKD. This chain's CDR3 is CAISESVRVYGYTF. For the CDR3, the DNA is TGTGCCATCAGTGAGTCGGTCAGAGTATATGGCTACACCTTC.

The V and J genes are TRBV19 and TRBJ2-1; 14 bases fit TRBD2. The CDR3 consists of 16 residues. Germline lookup yields CDR1 LNHDA and CDR2 SQIVND (reference sequence). V shed 4 bases, J shed 7 bases, and the junction held 6 bases outside the gene matches. The CDR3 DNA reads TGTGCCAGTAGTAGGGGACTAGCGGGAGTGGGGAATGAGCAGTTCTTC. Translating gives CASSRGLAGVGNEQFF.

The chain carries TRBV29-1 and TRBJ1-1; 8 bases map to TRBD1. The CDR3 is 13 residues long. Germline V gene lookup returns CDR1 SQVTM and CDR2 ANQGSEA. J gave up 4 bases and V 6 bases, and 7 bases lay outside the gene matches. The CDR3, as DNA: TGCAGCGTGTTGCTCGGACAGGGCACTGAAGCTTTCTTT. This gives the protein CSVLLGQGTEAFF.

The V gene is TRBV10-3, the J gene TRBJ2-1; 7 bases line up with TRBD2. This CDR3 has 15 residues. J lost 10 bases, V lost 0 bases, and 9 bases had no gene match. Germline V gene data show CDR1 as ENHRY and CDR2 as SYGVKD. CDR3 in amino acids: CAISESATGGIEQFF. CDR3 nucleotide sequence: TGTGCCATCAGTGAGTCCGCCACGGGGGGTATCGAGCAGTTCTTC.

The rearrangement joins TRBV5-1 to TRBJ2-2; tentatively, D is TRBD1 (6 bases). Between the trimmed V and J ends, which lost 4 bases and 6 bases, there was a span of 16 bases. This CDR3 comprises 15 residues. Germline V lookup: CDR1 SGHRS, CDR2 YFSETQ. The CDR3 bases are TGCGCCAGCAGCCCGTCAGGACAGCATGCCGGGGAGCTGTTTTTT. It is translated as CASSPSGQHAGELFF.

The V call is TRBV5-4, the J call TRBJ2-7, with 10 positions matching TRBD2. CDR1 is SGHNT, CDR2 YYREEE, per germline (reference sequence). This CDR3 is 15 amino acids long. Trimming took 4 bases from V and 0 from J; bases not matched to a gene: 4. CDR3 amino acids: CASSPWTSGSYEQYF. DNA for the CDR3: TGTGCCAGCAGCCCCTGGACTAGCGGCTCCTACGAGCAGTACTTC.

In its sample, this clone was seen a few times. The V and J genes are TRBV15 and TRBJ1-2; 8 bases are a match to TRBD1. The J segment lost 4 bases and the V segment lost 4 bases, leaving 17 bases of the junction unmatched. There are 18 residues in the CDR3. The germline CDR1 and CDR2 sequences are LNHNV and YYDKDF (reference sequence). In DNA form, the CDR3 reads TGTGCCACCAGCACCCTGGACAGGGCACCCGCCCTTGCCTATGGCTACACCTTC. Its protein is CATSTLDRAPALAYGYTF. Looking up the rest from reference TRBV15 and TRBJ1-2 gives the full variable domain: DAMVIQNPRYQVTQFGKPVTLSCSQTLNHNVMYWYQQKSSQAPKLLFHYYDKDFNNEADTPDNFQSRRPNTSFCFLDIRSPGLGDTAMYLCATSTLDRAPALAYGYTFGSGTRLTVV.

The J gene is TRBJ2-7, the V gene TRBV5-8; D is possibly TRBD1 or TRBD2 (6 bases each). The V end lost 1 base, the J end lost 1 base, and 18 bases lay between the germline ends. The CDR3 length is 17 residues. CDR1 and CDR2 (germline): SGHTS, YDEGEE. The CDR3 sequence is CASSLFGGTPLSYEQYF. CDR3 DNA: TGTGCCAGCAGCTTGTTCGGGGGCACACCTTTATCCTACGAGCAGTACTTC. Full variable domain (outside the CDR3, taken from reference TRBV5-8 and TRBJ2-7): EAGVTQSPTHLIKTRGQQATLRCSPISGHTSVYWYQQALGLGLQFLLWYDEGEERNRGNFPPRFSGRQFPNYSSELNVNALELEDSALYLCASSLFGGTPLSYEQYFGPGTRLTVT.

The gene calls are TRBV9 and TRBJ1-1, with D unclear. The V gene's germline CDR1 is SGDLS and CDR2 YYNGEE. This CDR3 comprises 13 residues. Trimming pared 1 base from V and 10 bases from J, leaving 14 bases between. The CDR3 spells CASSVLTSRGAFF. The CDR3 DNA is TGTGCCAGCAGCGTATTAACCTCCCGGGGAGCTTTCTTT. Based on the CDR3 plus reference TRBV9 and TRBJ1-1, the full variable domain is DSGVTQTPKHLITATGQRVTLRCSPRSGDLSVYWYQQSLDQGLQFLIQYYNGEERAKGNILERFSAQQFPDLHSELNLSSLELGDSALYFCASSVLTSRGAFFGQGTRLTVV.

This clone appeared once. The rearrangement links TRBV5-1 to TRBJ1-2; tentative D call: TRBD1 (5 bases). In germline, CDR1 is SGHRS, CDR2 YFSETQ. V was pared by 8 bases and J by 1 base, with 15 bases between. CDR3 length: 14 residues. CDR3 in DNA: TGCGCCAGATCTTTCGACAGATATAACTATGGCTACACCTTC. Protein product: CARSFDRYNYGYTF.

The chain combines TRBV11-2 with TRBJ2-1; possible D gene TRBD2, 6 bases. Trimming left V 4 bases short and J 0 bases short, with 7 bases between. This CDR3 has 14 residues. The germline gives CDR1 SGHAT, CDR2 FQNNGV. CDR3 sequence reads: CASSSGDSYNEQFF. CDR3 coding DNA: TGTGCCAGCAGCTCGGGGGACTCCTACAATGAGCAGTTCTTC.

The J gene is TRBJ1-4, the V gene TRBV5-1; D possibly corresponds to TRBD1 (6 bases). The V and J ends lost 0 bases and 6 bases respectively, with 12 bases between them. The CDR3 contains 15 residues. From germline, CDR1 is SGHRS and CDR2 YFSETQ. The CDR3 DNA sequence: TGCGCCAGCAGCTTGGAGGGGGGGGCGCATGAAAAACTGTTTTTT. Its protein is CASSLEGGAHEKLFF. Variable domain in full (rest from reference TRBV5-1 and TRBJ1-4): KAGVTQTPRYLIKTRGQQVTLSCSPISGHRSVSWYQQTPGQGLQFLFEYFSETQRNKGNFPGRFSGRQFSNSRSEMNVSTLELGDSALYLCASSLEGGAHEKLFFGSGTQLSVL.

The chain carries TRBV12-3 or TRBV12-4 and TRBJ2-7; D is possibly TRBD2 (6 bases). The CDR3 has 11 residues. The germline V and J ends were trimmed by 3 bases and 6 bases, with 6 bases remaining between them. CDR3 amino acids: CASSFGGEQYF. In DNA, the CDR3 is TGTGCCAGCAGTTTCGGGGGCGAGCAGTACTTC.